A selection of T cell receptor beta chains follows, all from one sample in a study of beta chain features in type 1 diabetes. Generated by immunoSEQ multiplex PCR, the TCRdb table keeps only in-frame clones and is missing some. Of a few hundred thousand clones listed, 14% are singletons. Material: central memory CD4+ T cells from blood. Every receptor here comes from a man aged 30-40 years in good health. The CDR3 runs from the conserved cysteine through the conserved F or W. D genes are given only for firm matches. Clone size appears in some rows only: once, few, many, or a class for an expanded clone.

V gene: TRBV11-2
D gene: .
clone size: few
J gene: TRBJ1-1
CDR3 protein: CASTHSGNKNTEAFF
CDR3 DNA: TGTGCCAGCACCCACTCGGGCAACAAGAACACTGAAGCTTTCTTT

V gene: TRBV7-8
D gene: .
clone size: .
J gene: TRBJ2-3
CDR3 protein: CASSYRQAKSTDTQYF
CDR3 DNA: TGTGCCAGCAGTTACAGACAGGCGAAAAGCACAGATACGCAGTATTTT

V gene: TRBV5-1
D gene: TRBD1
clone size: .
J gene: TRBJ2-7
CDR3 protein: CASSLMDRPSEQYF
CDR3 DNA: TGCGCCAGCAGCTTGATGGACAGGCCGTCCGAGCAGTACTTC

V gene: TRBV6-6
D gene: .
clone size: .
J gene: TRBJ2-2
CDR3 protein: CATKDSRGTGELFF
CDR3 DNA: TGTGCCACTAAGGACTCCCGAGGGACCGGGGAGCTGTTTTTT

V gene: TRBV7-2
D gene: .
clone size: few
J gene: TRBJ1-6
CDR3 protein: CASSLQGGSPLHF
CDR3 DNA: TGTGCCAGCAGCTTACAAGGAGGTTCACCCCTCCACTTT

V gene: TRBV11-2
D gene: .
clone size: .
J gene: TRBJ2-3
CDR3 protein: CASSLRWDTQYF
CDR3 DNA: TGTGCCAGCAGCTTACGTTGGGATACGCAGTATTTT

V gene: TRBV7-6
D gene: .
clone size: .
J gene: TRBJ1-1
CDR3 protein: CASSLSENTEAFF
CDR3 DNA: TGTGCCAGCAGCTTATCAGAGAACACTGAAGCTTTCTTT

V gene: TRBV27
D gene: TRBD2
clone size: .
J gene: TRBJ2-1
CDR3 protein: CASSLETSGRFPYNEQFF
CDR3 DNA: TGTGCCAGCAGTTTAGAGACTAGCGGGAGATTTCCCTACAATGAGCAGTTCTTC

V gene: TRBV30
D gene: .
clone size: .
J gene: TRBJ2-2
CDR3 protein: CAWRRSGELFF
CDR3 DNA: TGTGCCTGGAGAAGATCCGGGGAGCTGTTTTTT

V gene: TRBV4-2
D gene: TRBD2
clone size: few
J gene: TRBJ2-3
CDR3 protein: CASSRSGGPTDTQYF
CDR3 DNA: TGTGCCAGCAGCCGGTCGGGAGGCCCCACAGATACGCAGTATTTT

V gene: TRBV18
D gene: TRBD1
clone size: few
J gene: TRBJ1-5
CDR3 protein: CASSRTGGRGNQPQHF
CDR3 DNA: TGTGCCAGCTCACGAACAGGGGGCAGGGGCAATCAGCCCCAGCATTTT

V gene: TRBV6-1
D gene: .
clone size: few
J gene: TRBJ2-1
CDR3 protein: CASSYPSVEFF
CDR3 DNA: TGTGCCAGCTCTTATCCGTCCGTGGAGTTCTTC